Following are 30 T cell receptor beta chains from one sample sequenced in a study of blood T cell repertoires in COVID-19 (dated by TCRdb to about 2020). Library construction relied on the immunoSEQ multiplex PCR assay. What TCRdb holds here is the immuneACCESS table cut down to in-frame rearrangements. Part of the clones is not present; checked against another copy, under half of the missing clones reflect an unresolved V gene, and the others are unexplained. The sample data list approximately 200,000 clones, and about nine tenths of these were observed just once. Clones ranked in the top ten supply 2% to 2.5% of the sample. The specimen was PBMCs or T cells enriched from blood (not recorded which). The source of these receptors is a woman in her 30s who had recovered from COVID-19.

The J gene is TRBJ2-2, the V gene TRBV4-1, with 9 bases fitting TRBD1. Trimming at V came to 1 base and at J to 1 base, leaving 1 base not matched to a gene. Germline V gene lookup returns CDR1 MGHRA and CDR2 YSYEKL. This CDR3 is built from 16 residues. The DNA for the CDR3 is TGCGCCAGCAGCCAAGCGACAGGGGGGAACACCGGGGAGCTGTTTTTT. It specifies CASSQATGGNTGELFF.

The CDR3, as DNA: TGTGCCAGCAATCGGAGGGTAAGCACTGAAGCTTTCTTT. The encoded protein is CASNRRVSTEAFF. The chain combines TRBV5-6 with TRBJ1-1; unclear D gene. The germline V gene has CDR1 SGHDT and CDR2 YYEEEE. The germline V and J ends were trimmed by 6 bases and 4 bases, with 13 bases remaining between them. CDR3 length: 13 residues.

This clone has a single count. This chain joins TRBV5-1 and TRBJ1-1, with 7 bases that match TRBD1. This CDR3 spans 16 amino acids. Germline CDR1 is SGHRS and CDR2 is YFSETQ. The ends lost 7 bases at V and 0 bases at J; junction bases unmatched: 12. CDR3: CASDLDGTDMNTEAFF. The DNA for the CDR3 is TGCGCCAGCGACCTTGACGGGACAGACATGAACACTGAAGCTTTCTTT.

The chain combines TRBV4-1 with TRBJ2-7; 8 bases match TRBD2. Looked up from germline, CDR1 is MGHRA and CDR2 is YSYEKL. Trimming removed 5 bases from V and 6 bases from J; junction bases left unmatched: 9. CDR3 length: 14 amino acids. The CDR3 sequence: CASSRGTREGEQYF. CDR3 nucleotide sequence: TGCGCCAGCAGCAGGGGGACTAGAGAGGGCGAGCAGTACTTC.

This clone came up once. This rearrangement joins TRBV27 to TRBJ1-1; TRBD1 matches at 8 bases. With 5 bases clipped from V and 1 base from J, the junction kept 3 bases outside the gene matches. Per the germline V gene, CDR1 is MNHEY and CDR2 is SMNVEV (reference sequence). The CDR3 is 14 amino acids. The CDR3 DNA follows: TGTGCCAGCAGTCCAGACAGGGGGAACACTGAAGCTTTCTTT. Residues: CASSPDRGNTEAFF.

This chain uses TRBV18 with TRBJ1-1, with 8 bases matching TRBD1. This CDR3 has 17 amino acids. Trimming at V came to 0 bases and at J to 1 base, leaving 7 bases not matched to a gene. Per germline, CDR1 KGHSH and CDR2 LQKENI. DNA for the CDR3: TGTGCCAGCTCACCACCTACAGGGGGAAGGAGGAACACTGAAGCTTTCTTT. Its translation is CASSPPTGGRRNTEAFF. The full variable domain, its missing parts supplied by reference TRBV18 and TRBJ1-1, is NAGVMQNPRHLVRRRGQEARLRCSPMKGHSHVYWYRQLPEEGLKFMVYLQKENIIDESGMPKERFSAEFPKEGPSILRIQQVVRGDSAAYFCASSPPTGGRRNTEAFFGQGTRLTVV.

This chain joins TRBV12-3 or TRBV12-4 and TRBJ1-1; TRBD1 agrees at 7 bases. The CDR3 spans 13 residues. V lost 5 bases and J lost 6; bases outside the gene matches: 6. The CDR3 sequence: CASSPQGISEAFF. The CDR3, as DNA: TGTGCCAGCAGTCCACAGGGGATTTCTGAAGCTTTCTTT.

The chain joins TRBV6-5 to TRBJ1-4; tentatively, D is TRBD1 (5 bases). Looked up from germline, CDR1 is MNHEY and CDR2 is SVGAGI. Trimming cost V 4 bases and J 8 bases, with 14 bases left between them. The CDR3 is 14 amino acids. CDR3 sequence (DNA): TGTGCCAGCAGTTTAGCGGGGCTCGGGGAAAAACTGTTTTTT. Residues: CASSLAGLGEKLFF.

As for this clone: The sample holds other DNA sequences that translate to the same CDR3. The chain joins TRBV24-1 to TRBJ1-5; 10 bases fit TRBD1. This CDR3 is 15 amino acids long. J was trimmed by 4 bases and V by 4 bases; bases with no gene match: 3. Germline CDR1 reads KGHDR; CDR2 reads SFDVKD. The CDR3 loop is CATSDSGQGNQPQHF. Here the CDR3 DNA reads TGTGCCACCAGTGACTCGGGACAGGGGAATCAGCCCCAGCATTTT.

This chain connects TRBV28 to TRBJ1-2; TRBD1 matches 7 bases. This CDR3 region has 12 residues. Looked up from germline, CDR1 is MDHEN and CDR2 is SYDVKM. V gave up 6 bases and J gave up 8 bases; unmatched junction bases: 6. CDR3: CASRSDRDGYTF. CDR3 coding DNA: TGTGCCAGCAGATCAGACAGGGACGGCTACACCTTC.

The chain uses TRBV3-1 (or the pseudogene TRBV3-2) and TRBJ1-1; the D is unclear. V was shortened by 4 bases and J by 0 bases, with 12 bases between the two germline ends. The CDR3 runs to 15 residues. Germline V lookup: CDR1 LGHDT, CDR2 YNNKEL (reference sequence). The CDR3 spells CASSPGGGMNTEAFF. The CDR3 DNA sequence: TGTGCCAGCAGCCCCGGAGGAGGGATGAACACTGAAGCTTTCTTT.

V is TRBV12-3 or TRBV12-4 and J is TRBJ2-1, with D hard to call. The CDR3 has 13 amino acids. V lost 5 bases and J lost 7, with 12 bases in between. In nucleotides, the CDR3 is TGTGCCAGCAGTCCCGCCTGGGCGAATGAGCAGTTCTTC. Protein: CASSPAWANEQFF.

This clone was counted once. The chain is built from TRBV7-6 and TRBJ2-3, with a weak D call TRBD2 (6 bases). Per germline, CDR1 SGHVS and CDR2 FNYEAQ. The CDR3 has 15 residues. V dropped 6 bases and J dropped 4 bases, with 17 bases sitting between them. CDR3 region: CASRAITRGPDTQYF. CDR3 nucleotide sequence: TGTGCCAGCAGAGCAATTACGCGGGGCCCAGATACGCAGTATTTT.

The rearrangement links TRBV3-1 (or the pseudogene TRBV3-2) to TRBJ1-1; 9 bases fit TRBD1. The germline V gene has CDR1 LGHDT and CDR2 YNNKEL (reference sequence). The CDR3 spans 15 residues. V shed 4 bases, J shed 3 bases, and the junction held 6 bases outside the gene matches. In nucleotides, the CDR3 is TGTGCCAGCAGCCTGGGACAGGGTAGAGACACTGAAGCTTTCTTT. Protein sequence: CASSLGQGRDTEAFF.

The chain carries TRBV6-2 or TRBV6-3 and TRBJ1-5, with 7 bases matching TRBD1. This CDR3 region has 16 residues. CDR1 is MNHEY, CDR2 SVGEGT, per germline. V dropped 2 bases and J dropped 2; count of bases not matched to a gene: 6. DNA for the CDR3: TGTGCCAGCAGTTACGTAGGGGGCCACGGCAATCAGCCCCAGCATTTT. It is translated as CASSYVGGHGNQPQHF.

The chain links TRBV29-1 to TRBJ1-4; D unclear. The germline gives CDR1 SQVTM, CDR2 ANQGSEA. V lost 7 bases and J 2 bases, leaving 14 bases between the germline ends. The CDR3 contains 14 residues. The DNA for the CDR3 is TGCAGCGGGAGCCCCTTAGGCACTAATGAAAAACTGTTTTTT. Translation gives CSGSPLGTNEKLFF.

This clone was seen a handful of times. The chain couples TRBV9 to TRBJ2-7; TRBD2 aligns across 12 bases. CDR1 is SGDLS and CDR2 is YYNGEE in the germline V gene. The ends lost 0 bases at V and 6 bases at J; junction bases unmatched: 4. This CDR3 contains 15 residues. CDR3 nucleotides: TGTGCCAGCAGCGTAGTAGGACTAGCGGGGTCCGAGCAGTACTTC. Protein: CASSVVGLAGSEQYF.

The rearrangement uses TRBV9 and TRBJ1-5, with a weak D call TRBD1 (5 bases). Trimming stripped 0 bases from V and 7 bases from J, with 14 bases between. Germline assignment: CDR1 SGDLS and CDR2 YYNGEE. There are 15 residues in the CDR3. This CDR3 is CASSVGGRDNQPQHF. As DNA, the CDR3 is TGTGCCAGCAGCGTAGGGGGCAGGGATAACCAGCCCCAGCATTTT.

This clone was counted a single time. The J gene is TRBJ1-6, the V gene TRBV3-1 (or the pseudogene TRBV3-2); a possible D gene is TRBD1 (5 bases). This CDR3 is 15 amino acids long. Trimming took 4 bases from V and 10 from J, leaving 17 bases between them. Germline CDR1 and CDR2: LGHDT and YNNKEL (reference sequence). The CDR3 nucleotides are TGTGCCAGCAGCCCGGCGCAGGGATTATACTCACCCCTCCACTTT. It translates to CASSPAQGLYSPLHF.

The gene calls are TRBV6-2 or TRBV6-3 and TRBJ2-5; 8 bases agree with TRBD2. The V gene's germline CDR1 is MNHEY and CDR2 SVGEGT. The CDR3 is 17 amino acids. J gave up 5 bases and V 0 bases, and 11 bases lay outside the gene matches. The CDR3 loop is CASSYSPLAGGGETQYF. CDR3 nucleotide sequence: TGTGCCAGCAGTTACTCGCCCCTTGCGGGGGGTGGGGAGACCCAGTACTTC.

The gene calls are TRBV19 and TRBJ1-2; tentative D call: TRBD1 (6 bases). Germline V gives CDR1 LNHDA, CDR2 SQIVND (reference sequence). This CDR3 is 13 amino acids long. V was pared by 7 bases and J by 8 bases, with 17 bases between. The CDR3 coding sequence is TGTGCCAGTACGGACAGCGTCCCTCAAGGCTACACCTTC. As protein: CASTDSVPQGYTF. The full variable domain, its missing parts supplied by reference TRBV19 and TRBJ1-2, is DGGITQSPKYLFRKEGQNVTLSCEQNLNHDAMYWYRQDPGQGLRLIYYSQIVNDFQKGDIAEGYSVSREKKESFPLTVTSAQKNPTAFYLCASTDSVPQGYTFGSGTRLTVV.

The chain links TRBV11-3 to TRBJ2-3; 7 bases match TRBD2. The CDR3 totals 14 residues. V was pared by 5 bases and J by 1 base, with 3 bases of the junction left unmatched. Germline CDR1 SGHNT, CDR2 YENEEA. For the CDR3, the DNA is TGTGCCAGCAGCCTAGCGGTCCGCACAGATACGCAGTATTTT. The encoded protein is CASSLAVRTDTQYF.

The J gene is TRBJ1-2, the V gene TRBV12-3 or TRBV12-4; D uncertain. The CDR3 covers 13 residues. V was trimmed by 2 bases and J by 1 base, leaving 5 bases between them. The CDR3 loop reads CASSLRHNYGYTF. The CDR3 DNA reads TGTGCCAGCAGTTTAAGACATAACTATGGCTACACCTTC.

This sequence joins TRBV6-5 and TRBJ1-2; no clear D. Trimming removed 2 bases at V and 8 bases at J, with 9 bases between. The CDR3 runs 12 residues. Germline V gene data show CDR1 as MNHEY and CDR2 as SVGAGI. The DNA of the CDR3 is TGTGCCAGCAGTTACAACAGCGGGGGCTACACCTTC. The encoded protein is CASSYNSGGYTF.

CDR3 DNA sequence: TGTGCCAGCAGCTTAGGGGGCAGGGAGACCCAGTACTTC. Amino acid sequence: CASSLGGRETQYF. This sequence joins TRBV7-2 and TRBJ2-5; tentative D call: TRBD1 (5 bases). This CDR3 region has 13 residues. The germline CDR1 and CDR2 sequences are SGHTA and FQGNSA. Trimming took off 1 base at V and 5 bases at J, with 8 bases between the two ends.

The V call is TRBV30, the J call TRBJ1-2; D might be TRBD1 (6 bases). Germline lookup yields CDR1 GTSNPN and CDR2 SVGIG (reference sequence). CDR3 size: 13 residues. V was shortened by 0 bases and J by 7 bases, with 12 bases between the two germline ends. As DNA, the CDR3 is TGTGCCTGGAGTGTAGCGGCAGGGGTTGGCTACACCTTC. Translated, it gives CAWSVAAGVGYTF.

The rearrangement links TRBV29-1 to TRBJ2-7, with D perhaps TRBD1 (6 bases). Trimming stripped 6 bases from V and 4 bases from J, with 16 bases between. Per germline, CDR1 SQVTM and CDR2 ANQGSEA. The CDR3 has 13 amino acids. CDR3 in DNA: TGCAGCGTCCTCCGGGACACGGAGTACGAGCAGTACTTC. Protein sequence: CSVLRDTEYEQYF.

Details on this clone: Other DNA sequences in the same sample also yield this CDR3. The chain employs TRBV7-2 and TRBJ2-2; 10 bases map to TRBD2. Germline values: CDR1 SGHTA, CDR2 FQGNSA. Trimming took 5 bases from V and 5 from J; bases not matched to a gene: 5. The length of the CDR3 is 15 residues. The CDR3 bases are TGTGCCAGCAGCCCTAGCGGGGGATATACCGGGGAGCTGTTTTTT. It is translated as CASSPSGGYTGELFF.

The V gene is TRBV9, the J gene TRBJ1-4; D unresolved. CDR3 length: 12 residues. In germline, CDR1 is SGDLS, CDR2 YYNGEE. V gave up 4 bases and J gave up 9 bases, with 10 bases separating them. The CDR3 sequence: CASSPKHKKLFF. The DNA of the CDR3 is TGTGCCAGCAGCCCGAAACACAAAAAACTGTTTTTT. Full variable domain (missing parts from reference TRBV9 and TRBJ1-4): DSGVTQTPKHLITATGQRVTLRCSPRSGDLSVYWYQQSLDQGLQFLIQYYNGEERAKGNILERFSAQQFPDLHSELNLSSLELGDSALYFCASSPKHKKLFFGSGTQLSVL.

This rearrangement joins TRBV6-2 or TRBV6-3 to TRBJ1-5; a weak D match, TRBD1 (5 bases). Germline CDR1 is MNHEY and CDR2 is SVGEGT. CDR3 length: 14 residues. Trimming stripped 6 bases from V and 4 bases from J, with 13 bases between. The CDR3 coding sequence is TGTGCCAGCAGCACCGGGACTTGGAATCAGCCCCAGCATTTT. This codes for CASSTGTWNQPQHF.